This T cell receptor (beta chain) was captured by sequencing in a study of T-cell memory formation after mild COVID-19 (dated by TCRdb to 2020 to 2023). Notes on the research overall: Most TCR sequence clusters were specific to one of the two donors. The cohort comprised two young, previously healthy adult volunteers, one female and one male. In a couple of donors, T-cell clones that expanded and contracted after mild COVID-19 were tracked by sequencing TCRalpha and TCRbeta repertoires over time.

This clonotype has a handful of counts. No cognate antigen has been identified for it. Per-base quality was not reported, and no clone a single base away is much larger than it. The data were produced on an Illumina NovaSeq 6000. TCRalpha and TCRbeta cDNA libraries were built by 5'RACE with constant-segment primers, adding sample barcodes and unique molecular identifiers. Trizol reagent was used to extract RNA from every sample. Amplification of the libraries took two PCR steps, and the second step added a second sample barcode plus Illumina TruSeq adapters. Libraries were sequenced on an Illumina NovaSeq with 2 x 150 bp paired-end reads. The published analysis was carried out like this. The reads were demultiplexed and collapsed into UMI-guided consensus sequences using migec v1.2.7. Using mixcr v2.1.11, UMI consensuses were aligned to TRA and TRB V and J templates and then assembled into clonotypes. A clonotype was counted as expanded or contracted only when both edgeR and NoisET called the clonotype significant, with the noise models trained on biological replicates. For edgeR calls, a false discovery rate-adjusted p below 0.01 and a log2 fold-change threshold of 1 were applied. As an exploratory analysis of dynamics, PCA with hierarchical clustering was applied to max-normalized trajectories of the 1000 most abundant clonotypes. Each responding clone was given a CD4 or CD8 phenotype based on the CD4+ and CD8+ repertoires, which had been sequenced separately. TCRdb reanalyzed the raw reads on its own, using fastp at Q25 for trimming and MiXCR for clone calling, and kept in-frame beta chains. Every distinct CDR3 protein forms one entry, paired with its most common genes and DNA. These V and J calls are TCRdb output, not the study's own analysis. The sample contains 250,000 to 300,000 distinct CDR3 sequences, 15% to 20% of them found a single time. The ten most abundant clones make up less than 30% of the sample.

PBMCs were isolated by Ficoll-Paque density gradient centrifugation. The germline V gene encodes CDR1 SGHTA and CDR2 FQGNSA. The cysteine opens and the phenylalanine closes a CDR3 of 14 amino acids. Just the 42-base CDR3 DNA is kept, in frame starting at base 1. The V and J ends are trimmed by 3 bases and 5 bases, leaving 13 bases between them. Paper-wide results and their limitations: Contracting CD4+ clones turned up mainly in the CM and EM memory subsets, whereas EMRA was where CD8+ clones were enriched. From day 15 to 85, contracting clones showed balanced CD4/CD8 phenotypes, whereas a second wave of clones that expanded from day 15 to 37 leaned towards CD4+. SARS-CoV-2 specificity was not confirmed for the second-wave clones peaking on day 37. Some responding clones were found in pre-infection memory, which suggests that pre-existing cross-reactive memory T cells took part in the SARS-CoV-2 response. Only a couple of mild cases were covered by the study, and larger cohorts that include severe cases with pre-infection samples were considered necessary.

This sequence was found in a young man who had mild COVID-19 (a few samples of this study predate the infection). The sample titles of this study are shuffled in the database, so cell type and time point are left out; the donor was told from shared clones. The material sequenced was PBMCs or a T cell subset sorted from them (not recorded which). Recombination joined TRBV7-2 with TRBJ2-5; TRBD2 could be the D gene, as 5 bases match. The DNA is TGTGCCAGCAGCTTTTTTGAGGGCCAGGAGACCCAGTACTTC. It translates to CASSFFEGQETQYF.